This T cell receptor beta chain was documented in a study of T-cell memory formation after mild COVID-19. Study at large: Clustering of TCRs was largely donor specific.

Note on this clonotype: Antigen specificity is unknown.

TCRdb passed the 5' RACE reads through MiXCR, listing each CDR3 protein once. The table has more than 250,000 distinct CDR3 sequences, around 15% seen once. In germline, CDR1 is MGHRA, CDR2 YSYEKL. V was pared by 2 bases and J by 6 bases, with 11 bases between. This CDR3 is 14 amino acids long. Whole-study findings and limits: The second-wave clones peaking on day 37 were not confirmed as SARS-CoV-2-specific. Mainly in CM and EM were contracting CD4+ clones; CD8+ were in EMRA. Day 15 to 85 contracting clones showed balanced CD4/CD8; later expanders leaned CD4+.

The source of this sequence is a young man who had mild COVID-19 (a few samples of this study predate the infection). Cell type and time point are not known. This rearrangement joins TRBV4-1 to TRBJ1-5, with D possibly being TRBD1 (5 bases). The sample comprised PBMCs or a T cell subset sorted from them (not recorded which). The CDR3: CASSQLTGRQPQHF. In DNA, the CDR3 is TGCGCCAGCAGCCAATTGACGGGACGTCAGCCCCAGCATTTT.